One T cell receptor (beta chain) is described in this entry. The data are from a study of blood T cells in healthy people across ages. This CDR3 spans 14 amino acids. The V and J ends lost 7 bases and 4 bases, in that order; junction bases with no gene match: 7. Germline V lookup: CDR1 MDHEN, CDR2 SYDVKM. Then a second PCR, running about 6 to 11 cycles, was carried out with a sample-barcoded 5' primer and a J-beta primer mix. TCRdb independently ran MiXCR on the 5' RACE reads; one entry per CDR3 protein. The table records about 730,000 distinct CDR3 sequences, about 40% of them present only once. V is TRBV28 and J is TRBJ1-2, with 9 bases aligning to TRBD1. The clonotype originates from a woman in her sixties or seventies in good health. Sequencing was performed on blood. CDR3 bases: TGTGCCAGCATCTCGGGACAGGGTTTCTATGGCTACACCTTC. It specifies CASISGQGFYGYTF.